This TCR beta chain was documented in a study of T cell repertoires in cytomegalovirus infection. Study in general: Well-studied HLA-B-restricted epitopes and recently identified HLA-C-restricted epitopes of CMV were both used in the study. Public TCR beta signatures were indicative of both CMV infection and a matching HLA type. General study results and limits: Carriers of CMV and the relevant HLA type were discriminated by public TCR beta frequency.

Germline CDR1 and CDR2: LGHDT and YNNKEL (reference sequence). The CDR3 extends over 16 amino acids. TCRdb reanalysed the reads using MiXCR and keeps one entry per CDR3 protein. The table lists around 500,000 distinct CDR3 sequences, roughly 46% of them singletons. Notes on this clonotype: Its antigen is unidentified. Germline is not matched at one junction end, which may reflect a read error.

This chain connects TRBV3-1 to TRBJ2-1; D possibly matches TRBD1 or TRBD2 (5 bases each). This TCR was sampled from a human donor in good health (CMV status not recorded). Some clones in this sample may be carry-over from other donors' samples. The sample in question was cultured PBMCs, obtained from culture after CMV antigen stimulation. CDR3: CASSQELGDDYSEQFF. The CDR3 nucleotides read TGTGCCAGCAGCCAGGAGTTGGGGGACGATTACAGTGAGCAGTTCTTC.